Below, 7 T cell receptor beta chains from the same sample are listed, as sequenced in a study of cytomegalovirus exposure and HLA in healthy donors. The PCR used 60 Vbeta and 13 Jbeta primers. Clones were sequenced by immunoSEQ multiplex PCR, and TCRdb holds only the in-frame ones, with some missing. The sample records about 190,000 clones, 75% to 90% being singletons. The sequencing input was PBMCs. The source is a man between 40 and 49 years old in good health and CMV-seropositive.

The chain carries TRBV9 and TRBJ2-1, with D unresolved. The CDR3 has 11 amino acids. The germline CDR1 and CDR2 sequences are SGDLS and YYNGEE. Trimming took 0 bases from V and 7 from J, leaving 2 bases between them. For the CDR3, the DNA is TGTGCCAGCAGCGTAGCAAATGAGCAGTTCTTC. It is translated as CASSVANEQFF.

The CDR3 loop is CASRPTSGGAAGELFF. The CDR3 coding sequence is TGTGCCAGCAGACCCACTAGCGGGGGGGCAGCCGGGGAGCTGTTTTTT. The V gene is TRBV7-2, the J gene TRBJ2-2; 13 nucleotides line up with TRBD2. The CDR3 has 16 residues. Germline CDR1 is SGHTA and CDR2 is FQGNSA. The J segment lost 6 bases and the V segment lost 6 bases, leaving 7 bases of the junction unmatched.

This clone was seen more than once but under ten times. This sequence joins TRBV6-6 and TRBJ2-5; 12 nucleotides agree with TRBD2. J gave up 5 bases and V 6 bases, and 7 bases lay outside the gene matches. The CDR3 runs to 15 residues. CDR1 is MNHNY and CDR2 is SVGAGI in the germline V gene (reference sequence). In nucleotides, the CDR3 is TGTGCCAGCAGCGGACTAGCGGGGTTGCTGGAGACCCAGTACTTC. Translating it yields CASSGLAGLLETQYF.

The CDR3 loop is CASRKGVGTEAFF. The CDR3 nucleotides are TGTGCCAGCAGGAAAGGGGTGGGCACTGAAGCTTTCTTT. The chain links TRBV6-6 to TRBJ1-1; weak D call: TRBD1 (5 bases). Trimming left V 6 bases short and J 4 bases short, with 12 bases between. Per the germline V gene, CDR1 is MNHNY and CDR2 is SVGAGI (reference sequence). The CDR3 covers 13 residues.

The V and J genes are TRBV7-8 and TRBJ2-1, with 11 nucleotides matching TRBD2. After removal of 5 bases from V and 2 bases from J, the junction contained 5 bases not matched to a gene. Per germline, CDR1 SGHVS and CDR2 FQNEAQ. There are 16 residues in the CDR3. The CDR3 nucleotides are TGTGCCAGCAGCCAGACTAGCGGGGCTGCCTACAATGAGCAGTTCTTC. This translates into CASSQTSGAAYNEQFF.

J is TRBJ2-5 and V is TRBV10-2, with no clear D. The CDR3 consists of 12 residues. Germline CDR1 is WSHSY and CDR2 is SAAADI. V lost 7 bases and J lost 1, with 7 bases in between. CDR3 DNA: TGCGCCAGCACCAGGTCCCAAGAGACCCAGTACTTC. Its protein is CASTRSQETQYF.

The chain couples TRBV6-5 to TRBJ2-2; the match to TRBD2 covers 12 bases. CDR1 and CDR2 from the germline V gene are MNHEY and SVGAGI. This CDR3 spans 15 amino acids. The V gene end was trimmed by 5 bases and the J gene end by 6 bases; junction bases not matched to a gene: 4. The CDR3 DNA is TGTGCCAGCAGTCTAGCGGGGGGGCGATCCGGGGAGCTGTTTTTT. Translating gives CASSLAGGRSGELFF.